This T cell receptor (beta chain) was sequenced for a study of cytomegalovirus exposure and HLA in healthy donors. Use of 60 Vbeta and 13 Jbeta primers characterized the PCR. The assay was immunoSEQ multiplex PCR, and TCRdb's table has in-frame clones only and misses some. Of about 130,000 clones listed, 75% to 85% are singletons. This clone was found a few times. Its target is unknown. Trimming removed 4 bases from V and 3 bases from J, with 21 bases in between. This CDR3 region has 17 residues. Germline V lookup: CDR1 MGHRA, CDR2 YSYEKL. Study results and caveats: Being productive about 90% or about 30% of the time was typical of most TCR beta V segments in an earlier analysis.

Healthy bone marrow donors made up the donors. The TCR comes from a young man in good health and CMV-seropositive. The sample taken for sequencing was PBMCs. The chain joins TRBV4-1 to TRBJ1-1; no reliable D call. The CDR3 bases are TGCGCCAGCAGCCCGTTTGATGGGAGGGCGCGGGACACTGAAGCTTTCTTT. Protein: CASSPFDGRARDTEAFF.